The 12 T cell receptor beta chains in this list originate from one sample, sequenced in a study of blood T cell repertoires in COVID-19. TCRdb's copy holds only in-frame clones and misses some; the assay was immunoSEQ multiplex PCR. The table has tens of thousands of clones, approximately 90% seen once. Sequenced sample: peripheral blood. The source is a human donor in a cohort sampled during active COVID-19.

The V gene is TRBV6-2 or TRBV6-3, the J gene TRBJ2-7; TRBD1 matches 7 bases. V lost 5 bases to trimming and J lost 0 bases; unmatched junction nucleotides: 4. The CDR3 extends over 14 amino acids. In germline, CDR1 is MNHEY, CDR2 SVGEGT. The CDR3 coding sequence is TGTGCCAGCAGTAACGCAGGGGGCTCCTACGAGCAGTACTTC. Translating it yields CASSNAGGSYEQYF.

In nucleotides, the CDR3 is TGCGCCAGCAGTCTTGATTCGGGGGAGCAGTTCTTC. It codes for CASSLDSGEQFF. The V call is TRBV10-1, the J call TRBJ2-1, with a possible D match to TRBD2 (5 bases). V was pared by 5 bases and J by 10 bases, with 12 bases between. The CDR3 consists of 12 residues. Germline V gives CDR1 WNHNN, CDR2 SYGVQD (reference sequence).

V usage is TRBV5-6 and J usage is TRBJ2-5; 8 bases are shared with TRBD2. J lost 7 bases, V lost 4 bases, and 6 bases had no gene match. CDR3 length: 13 amino acids. The V gene's germline CDR1 is SGHDT and CDR2 YYEEEE. The CDR3 DNA is TGTGCCAGCAGCCCGCGGACTAGCCCGACCCAGTACTTC. This translates into CASSPRTSPTQYF.

A word on this clone: The junction departs from the called germline gene at one end, perhaps through a read error. The V gene is TRBV3-1 (or the pseudogene TRBV3-2), the J gene TRBJ1-5, with TRBD1 matching over 7 bases. This CDR3 is 17 amino acids long. Germline V lookup: CDR1 LGHDT, CDR2 YNNKEL (reference sequence). CDR3 DNA sequence: TGTTCCAGCAGCCTCTCGACAGGGACCAGAGGCAATCAGCCCCAGCATTTT. This encodes CSSSLSTGTRGNQPQHF.

The chain couples TRBV7-9 to TRBJ1-2, with D possibly TRBD1 on 5 matching bases. Germline-derived CDR1 and CDR2 are SEHNR and FQNEAQ (reference sequence). V was pared by 1 base and J by 4 bases, with 10 bases between. The CDR3 has 14 residues. The CDR3 spells CASSLERGVYGYTF. As DNA, the CDR3 is TGTGCCAGCAGCTTAGAAAGGGGTGTCTATGGCTACACCTTC. The complete variable domain, with remaining parts taken from reference TRBV7-9 and TRBJ1-2, reads DTGVSQNPRHKITKRGQNVTFRCDPISEHNRLYWYRQTLGQGPEFLTYFQNEAQLEKSRLLSDRFSAERPKGSFSTLEIQRTEQGDSAMYLCASSLERGVYGYTFGSGTRLTVV.

The CDR3 DNA reads TGCGCCAGCAGTCAATCTGGGGGCGGACAGGGGGCCTACGAGCAGTACTTC. Amino acid sequence: CASSQSGGGQGAYEQYF. The J gene is TRBJ2-7, the V gene TRBV23-1, with TRBD1 identical over 10 bases. TRBV23-1 is marked as an open reading frame, function uncertain. The CDR3 spans 17 residues. The ends lost 0 bases at V and 2 bases at J; junction bases unmatched: 7.

The chain couples TRBV29-1 to TRBJ1-2; TRBD1 matches 11 bases. The CDR3 totals 14 residues. Germline CDR1 SQVTM, CDR2 ANQGSEA. J was trimmed by 6 bases and V by 6 bases; bases with no gene match: 9. DNA of the CDR3: TGCAGCGTAACGGACAGGGGGCGTTCGGATGGCTACACCTTC. Residues: CSVTDRGRSDGYTF.

The chain joins TRBV2 to TRBJ2-1; 7 nucleotides agree with TRBD1. The trim removed 6 bases at V and 0 bases at J, leaving 8 bases unmatched. The germline V gene encodes CDR1 SNHLY and CDR2 FYNNEI. This CDR3 has 16 residues. The CDR3, as DNA: TGTGCCAGCAGAGCCACAGGGGCGAGCTCCTACAATGAGCAGTTCTTC. As protein: CASRATGASSYNEQFF. Based on the CDR3 plus reference TRBV2 and TRBJ2-1, the full variable domain is EPEVTQTPSHQVTQMGQEVILRCVPISNHLYFYWYRQILGQKVEFLVSFYNNEISEKSEIFDDQFSVERPDGSNFTLKIRSTKLEDSAMYFCASRATGASSYNEQFFGPGTRLTVL.

This chain connects TRBV19 to TRBJ2-2, with TRBD2 as a possible D gene (6 bases). The V gene lost 5 bases and the J gene lost 1 base, with 8 bases spanning the gap. There are 14 residues in the CDR3. Germline-derived CDR1 and CDR2 are LNHDA and SQIVND (reference sequence). Here the CDR3 reads CASSSGVNTGELFF. DNA of the CDR3: TGTGCCAGTAGTTCGGGGGTGAACACCGGGGAGCTGTTTTTT.

The J gene is TRBJ2-7, the V gene TRBV3-1 (or the pseudogene TRBV3-2); 8 bases line up with TRBD1. The V and J ends lost 5 bases and 7 bases, in that order; junction bases with no gene match: 28. The germline gives CDR1 LGHDT, CDR2 YNNKEL (reference sequence). The CDR3 totals 20 residues. CDR3 DNA sequence: TGTGCCAGCAGCATCAATCGACAGGGGATCAGTGCTGGGCCTGCTCAGGAGCAGTACTTC. It translates to CASSINRQGISAGPAQEQYF.

In its sample, this clone was seen a few times. V and J are TRBV11-2 and TRBJ1-5, with D hard to call. This CDR3 is 14 amino acids long. V was shortened by 3 bases and J by 4 bases, with 10 bases between the two germline ends. Per the germline V gene, CDR1 is SGHAT and CDR2 is FQNNGV. CDR3 in amino acids: CASSFGRSNQPQHF. The DNA for the CDR3 is TGTGCCAGCAGCTTTGGTCGGTCAAATCAGCCCCAGCATTTT.

DNA for the CDR3: TGTGCCAGCAGTTCAACCGGGACAGGGGGGGTCCATGAGCAGTTCTTC. This translates into CASSSTGTGGVHEQFF. This chain connects TRBV28 to TRBJ2-1, with TRBD1 matching over 11 bases. CDR1 MDHEN and CDR2 SYDVKM come from the germline V gene. J was trimmed by 8 bases and V by 4 bases; bases with no gene match: 10. CDR3 length: 16 amino acids. The entire variable domain, with the rest obtained from reference TRBV28 and TRBJ2-1, is as follows: DVKVTQSSRYLVKRTGEKVFLECVQDMDHENMFWYRQDPGLGLRLIYFSYDVKMKEKGDIPEGYSVSREKKERFSLILESASTNQTSMYLCASSSTGTGGVHEQFFGPGTRLTVL.